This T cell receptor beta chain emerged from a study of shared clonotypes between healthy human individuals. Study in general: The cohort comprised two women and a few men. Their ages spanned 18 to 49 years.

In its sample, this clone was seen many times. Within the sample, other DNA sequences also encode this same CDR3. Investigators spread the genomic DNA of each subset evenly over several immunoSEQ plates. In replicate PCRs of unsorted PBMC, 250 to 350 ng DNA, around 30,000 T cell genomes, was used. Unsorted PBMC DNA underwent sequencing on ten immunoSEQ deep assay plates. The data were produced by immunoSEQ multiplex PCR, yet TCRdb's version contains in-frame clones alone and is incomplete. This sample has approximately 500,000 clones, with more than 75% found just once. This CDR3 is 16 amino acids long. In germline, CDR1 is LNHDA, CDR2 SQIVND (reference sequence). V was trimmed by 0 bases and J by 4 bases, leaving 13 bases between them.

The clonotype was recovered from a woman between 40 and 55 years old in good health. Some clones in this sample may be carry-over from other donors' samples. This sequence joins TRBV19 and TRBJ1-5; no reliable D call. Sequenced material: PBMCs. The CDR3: CASSIEAGSRNQPQHF. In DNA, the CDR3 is TGTGCCAGTAGTATAGAGGCAGGCAGTAGGAATCAGCCCCAGCATTTT.